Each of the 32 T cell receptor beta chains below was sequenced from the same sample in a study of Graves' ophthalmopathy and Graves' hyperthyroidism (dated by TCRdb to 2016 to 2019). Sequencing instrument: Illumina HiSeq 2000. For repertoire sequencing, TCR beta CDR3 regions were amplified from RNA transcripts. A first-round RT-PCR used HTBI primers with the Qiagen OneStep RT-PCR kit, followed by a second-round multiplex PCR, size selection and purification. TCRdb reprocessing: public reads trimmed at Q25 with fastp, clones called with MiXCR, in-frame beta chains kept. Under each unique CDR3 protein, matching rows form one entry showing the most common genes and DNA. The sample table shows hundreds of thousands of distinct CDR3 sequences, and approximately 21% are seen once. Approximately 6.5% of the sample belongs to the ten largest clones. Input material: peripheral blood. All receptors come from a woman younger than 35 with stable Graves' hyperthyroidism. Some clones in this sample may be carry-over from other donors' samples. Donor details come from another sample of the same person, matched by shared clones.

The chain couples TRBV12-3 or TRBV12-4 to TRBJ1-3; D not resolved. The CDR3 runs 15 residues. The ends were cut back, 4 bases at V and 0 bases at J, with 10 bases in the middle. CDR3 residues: CASSSGSFSGNTIYF. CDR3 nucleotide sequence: TGTGCCAGCAGTTCGGGCAGCTTCTCTGGAAACACCATATATTTT.

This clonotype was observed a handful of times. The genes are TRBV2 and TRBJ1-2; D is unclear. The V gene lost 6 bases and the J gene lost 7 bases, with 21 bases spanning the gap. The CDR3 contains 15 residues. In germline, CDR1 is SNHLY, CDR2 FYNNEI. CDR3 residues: CASSPGRALGGGYTF. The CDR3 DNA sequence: TGTGCCAGCAGCCCCGGACGGGCGCTCGGAGGTGGCTACACCTTC.

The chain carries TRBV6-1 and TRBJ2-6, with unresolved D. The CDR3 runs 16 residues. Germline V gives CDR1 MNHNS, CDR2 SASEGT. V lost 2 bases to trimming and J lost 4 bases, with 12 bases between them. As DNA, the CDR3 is TGTGCCAGCAGTGAATGGGCAAGTGCCGGGGCCAACGTCCTGACTTTC. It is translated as CASSEWASAGANVLTF.

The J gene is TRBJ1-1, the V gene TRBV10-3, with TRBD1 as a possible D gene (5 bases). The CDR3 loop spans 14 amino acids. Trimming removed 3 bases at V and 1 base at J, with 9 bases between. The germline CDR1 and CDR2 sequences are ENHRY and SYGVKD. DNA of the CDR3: TGTGCCATCAGTGATTCAGGGACGAACACTGAAGCTTTCTTT. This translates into CAISDSGTNTEAFF.

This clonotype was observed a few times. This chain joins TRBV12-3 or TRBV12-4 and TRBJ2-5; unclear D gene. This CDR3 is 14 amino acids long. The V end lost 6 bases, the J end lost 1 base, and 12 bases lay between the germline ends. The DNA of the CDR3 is TGTGCCAGCAGCCCTCCGCGGCGCCAAGAGACCCAGTACTTC. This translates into CASSPPRRQETQYF.

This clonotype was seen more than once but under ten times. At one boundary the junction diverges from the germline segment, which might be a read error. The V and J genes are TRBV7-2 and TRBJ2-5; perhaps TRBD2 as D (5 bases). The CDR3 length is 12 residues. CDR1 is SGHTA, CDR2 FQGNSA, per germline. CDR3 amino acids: CASSPRRGELGF. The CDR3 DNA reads TGTGCCAGCAGCCCTCGCCGGGGTGAATTGGGCTTC.

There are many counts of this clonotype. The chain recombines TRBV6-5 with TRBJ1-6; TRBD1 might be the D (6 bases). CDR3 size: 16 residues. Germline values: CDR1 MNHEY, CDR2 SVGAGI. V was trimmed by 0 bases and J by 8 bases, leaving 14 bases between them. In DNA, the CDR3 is TGTGCCAGCAGTTACTCGCGGGGGCGCGGGGATTCACCCCTCCACTTT. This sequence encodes CASSYSRGRGDSPLHF.

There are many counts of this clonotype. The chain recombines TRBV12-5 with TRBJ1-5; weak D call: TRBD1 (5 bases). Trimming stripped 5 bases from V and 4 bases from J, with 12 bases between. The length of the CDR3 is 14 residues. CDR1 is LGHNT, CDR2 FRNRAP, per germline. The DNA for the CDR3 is TGTGCTAGTGGTAGGACCAGGGAGAATCAGCCCCAGCATTTT. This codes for CASGRTRENQPQHF. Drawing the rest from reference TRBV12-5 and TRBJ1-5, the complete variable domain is DARVTQTPRHKVTEMGQEVTMRCQPILGHNTVFWYRQTMMQGLELLAYFRNRAPLDDSGMPKDRFSAEMPDATLATLKIQPSEPRDSAVYFCASGRTRENQPQHFGDGTRLSIL.

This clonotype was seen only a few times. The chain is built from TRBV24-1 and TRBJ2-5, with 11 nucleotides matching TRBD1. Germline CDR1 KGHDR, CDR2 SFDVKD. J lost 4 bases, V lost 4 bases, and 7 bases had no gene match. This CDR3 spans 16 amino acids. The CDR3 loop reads CATSDPGTGGGETQYF. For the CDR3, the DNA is TGTGCCACCAGTGACCCCGGGACAGGGGGTGGAGAGACCCAGTACTTC.

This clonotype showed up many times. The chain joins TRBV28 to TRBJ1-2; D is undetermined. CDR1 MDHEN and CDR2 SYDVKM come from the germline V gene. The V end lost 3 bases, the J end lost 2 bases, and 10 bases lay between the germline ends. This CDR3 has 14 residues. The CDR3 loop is CASSFLRGNYGYTF. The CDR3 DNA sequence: TGTGCCAGCAGTTTTCTTCGGGGAAACTATGGCTACACCTTC.

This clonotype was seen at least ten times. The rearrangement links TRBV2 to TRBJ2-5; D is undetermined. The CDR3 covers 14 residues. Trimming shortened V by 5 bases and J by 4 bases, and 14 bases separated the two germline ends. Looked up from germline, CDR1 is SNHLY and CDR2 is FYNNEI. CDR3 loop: CASSWIGPGETQYF. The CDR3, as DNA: TGTGCCAGCAGTTGGATCGGGCCAGGAGAGACCCAGTACTTC.

CDR3 bases: TGTGCCAGCACAGGGGGGGAGGAGACCCAGTACTTC. Residues: CASTGGEETQYF. The chain links TRBV2 to TRBJ2-5; D is tentatively TRBD1 or TRBD2 (7 bases each). The CDR3 length is 12 residues. Germline V lookup: CDR1 SNHLY, CDR2 FYNNEI. With 7 bases removed from V and 5 bases from J, the gap between germline ends came to 11 bases.

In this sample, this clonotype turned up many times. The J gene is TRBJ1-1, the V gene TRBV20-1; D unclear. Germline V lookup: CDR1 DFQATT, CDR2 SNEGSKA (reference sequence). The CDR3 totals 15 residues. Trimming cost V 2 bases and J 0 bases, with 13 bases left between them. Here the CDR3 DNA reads TGCAGTGCTAGATCACCCAAAGGGATGAACACTGAAGCTTTCTTT. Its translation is CSARSPKGMNTEAFF.

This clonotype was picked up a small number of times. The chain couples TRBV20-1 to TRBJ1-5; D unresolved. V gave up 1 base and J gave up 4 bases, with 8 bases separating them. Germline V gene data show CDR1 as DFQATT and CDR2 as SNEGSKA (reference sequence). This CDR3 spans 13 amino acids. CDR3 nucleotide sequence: TGCAGTGCTAGAGGGGTTTTAAATCAGCCCCAGCATTTT. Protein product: CSARGVLNQPQHF.

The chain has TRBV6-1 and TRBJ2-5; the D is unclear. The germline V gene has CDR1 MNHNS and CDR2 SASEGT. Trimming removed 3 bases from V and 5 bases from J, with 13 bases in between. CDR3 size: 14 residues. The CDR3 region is CASSESLVEETQYF. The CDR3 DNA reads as TGTGCCAGCAGTGAGTCCCTAGTTGAGGAGACCCAGTACTTC.

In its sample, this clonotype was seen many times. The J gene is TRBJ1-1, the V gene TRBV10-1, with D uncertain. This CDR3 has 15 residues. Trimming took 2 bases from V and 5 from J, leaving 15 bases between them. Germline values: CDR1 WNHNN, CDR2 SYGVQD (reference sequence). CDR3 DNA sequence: TGCGCCAGCAGTGAGCGTGGAACTGATAGAACTGAAGCTTTCTTT. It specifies CASSERGTDRTEAFF.

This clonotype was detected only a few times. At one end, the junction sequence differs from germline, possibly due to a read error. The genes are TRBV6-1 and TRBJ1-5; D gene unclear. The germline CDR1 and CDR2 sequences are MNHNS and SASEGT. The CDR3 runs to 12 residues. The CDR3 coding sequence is TGTGCCAGCAGCGGAGGTAGTCAGCCCCTGCATTTT. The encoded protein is CASSGGSQPLHF.

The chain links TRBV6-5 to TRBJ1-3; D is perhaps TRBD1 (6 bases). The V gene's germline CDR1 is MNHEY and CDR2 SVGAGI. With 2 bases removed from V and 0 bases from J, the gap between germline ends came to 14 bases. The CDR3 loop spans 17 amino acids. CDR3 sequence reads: CASSYGGGPLSGNTIYF. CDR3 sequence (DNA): TGTGCCAGCAGTTACGGTGGGGGCCCTCTCTCTGGAAACACCATATATTTT.

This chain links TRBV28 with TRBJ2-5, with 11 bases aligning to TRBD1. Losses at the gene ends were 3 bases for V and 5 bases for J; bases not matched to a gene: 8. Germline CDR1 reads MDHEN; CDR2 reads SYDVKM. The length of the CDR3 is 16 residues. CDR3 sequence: CASSFPGQGAGETQYF. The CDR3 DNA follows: TGTGCCAGCAGTTTTCCAGGACAGGGGGCGGGCGAGACCCAGTACTTC. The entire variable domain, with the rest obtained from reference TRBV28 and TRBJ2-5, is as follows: DVKVTQSSRYLVKRTGEKVFLECVQDMDHENMFWYRQDPGLGLRLIYFSYDVKMKEKGDIPEGYSVSREKKERFSLILESASTNQTSMYLCASSFPGQGAGETQYFGPGTRLLVL.

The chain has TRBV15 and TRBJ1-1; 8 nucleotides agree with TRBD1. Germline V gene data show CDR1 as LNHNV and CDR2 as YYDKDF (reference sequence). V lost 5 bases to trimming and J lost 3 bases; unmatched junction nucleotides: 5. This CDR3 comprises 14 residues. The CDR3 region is CATSGRTGYTEAFF. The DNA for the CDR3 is TGTGCCACCAGCGGTAGGACAGGGTACACTGAAGCTTTCTTT.

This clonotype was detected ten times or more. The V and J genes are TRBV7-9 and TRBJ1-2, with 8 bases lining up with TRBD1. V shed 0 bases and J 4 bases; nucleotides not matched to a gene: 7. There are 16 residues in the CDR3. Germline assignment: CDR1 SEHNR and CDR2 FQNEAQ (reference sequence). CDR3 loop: CASSLAGGQAVYGYTF. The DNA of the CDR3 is TGTGCCAGCAGCTTAGCCGGGGGACAGGCGGTCTATGGCTACACCTTC. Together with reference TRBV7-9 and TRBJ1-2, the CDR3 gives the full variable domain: DTGVSQNPRHKITKRGQNVTFRCDPISEHNRLYWYRQTLGQGPEFLTYFQNEAQLEKSRLLSDRFSAERPKGSFSTLEIQRTEQGDSAMYLCASSLAGGQAVYGYTFGSGTRLTVV.

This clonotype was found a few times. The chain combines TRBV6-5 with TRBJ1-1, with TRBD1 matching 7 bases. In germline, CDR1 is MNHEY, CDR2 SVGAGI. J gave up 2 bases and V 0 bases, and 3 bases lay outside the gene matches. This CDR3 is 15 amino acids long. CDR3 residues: CASSYSTGVNTEAFF. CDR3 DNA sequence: TGTGCCAGCAGTTACTCTACAGGGGTAAACACTGAAGCTTTCTTT.

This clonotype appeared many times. CDR3 coding DNA: TGCAGTGCTAGAGTAAGGGAAGGTACCTATGGCTACACCTTC. Its translation is CSARVREGTYGYTF. The chain links TRBV20-1 to TRBJ1-2; D gene unclear. CDR1 is DFQATT, CDR2 SNEGSKA, per germline (reference sequence). The CDR3 length is 14 residues. V lost 1 base to trimming and J lost 4 bases, with 13 bases between them.

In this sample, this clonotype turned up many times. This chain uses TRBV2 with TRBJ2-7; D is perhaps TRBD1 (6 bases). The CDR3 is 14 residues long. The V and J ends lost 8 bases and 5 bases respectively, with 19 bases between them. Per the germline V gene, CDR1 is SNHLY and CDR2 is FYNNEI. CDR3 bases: TGTGCCAGCGGGGACACTGTTTGGGCCAACGAGCAGTACTTC. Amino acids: CASGDTVWANEQYF.

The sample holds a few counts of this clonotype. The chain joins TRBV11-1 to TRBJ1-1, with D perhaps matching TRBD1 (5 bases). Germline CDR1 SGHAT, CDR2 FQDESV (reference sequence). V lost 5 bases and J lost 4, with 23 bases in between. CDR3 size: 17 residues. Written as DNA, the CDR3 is TGTGCCAGCAGCCTCTGGGGGGAGGGGCCAATGAGCACTGAAGCTTTCTTT. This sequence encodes CASSLWGEGPMSTEAFF.

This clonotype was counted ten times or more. The CDR3 sequence is CASSPGAGHSYEQYF. The DNA for the CDR3 is TGTGCCAGCTCACCCGGGGCAGGGCACTCCTACGAGCAGTACTTC. The rearrangement uses TRBV18 and TRBJ2-7, with D possibly being TRBD1 or TRBD2 (5 bases each). From germline, CDR1 is KGHSH and CDR2 LQKENI. CDR3 length: 15 amino acids. The V end was cut by 3 bases, the J end by 0 bases, with 12 bases between.

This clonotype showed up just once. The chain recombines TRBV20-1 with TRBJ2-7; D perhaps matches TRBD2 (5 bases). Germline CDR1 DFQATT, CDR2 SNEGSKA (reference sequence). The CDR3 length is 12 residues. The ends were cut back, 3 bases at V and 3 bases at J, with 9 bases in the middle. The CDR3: CSARRALYEQYF. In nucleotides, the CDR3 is TGCAGTGCTAGGCGGGCTCTCTACGAGCAGTACTTC.

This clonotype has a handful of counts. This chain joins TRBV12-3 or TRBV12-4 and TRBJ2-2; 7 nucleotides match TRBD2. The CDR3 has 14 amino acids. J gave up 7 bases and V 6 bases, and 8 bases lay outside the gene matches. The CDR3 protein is CASSRAREGGELFF. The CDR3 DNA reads TGTGCCAGCAGCCGAGCTAGGGAGGGCGGGGAGCTGTTTTTT.

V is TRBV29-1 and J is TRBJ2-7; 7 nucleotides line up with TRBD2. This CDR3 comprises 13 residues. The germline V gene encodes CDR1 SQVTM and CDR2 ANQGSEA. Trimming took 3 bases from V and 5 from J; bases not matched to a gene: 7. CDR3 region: CSVDGEGSDEQYF. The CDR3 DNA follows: TGCAGCGTTGATGGGGAGGGAAGCGACGAGCAGTACTTC.

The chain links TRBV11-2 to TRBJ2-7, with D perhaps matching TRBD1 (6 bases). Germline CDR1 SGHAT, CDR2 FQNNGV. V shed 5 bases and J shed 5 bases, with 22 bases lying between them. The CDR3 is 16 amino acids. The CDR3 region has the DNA TGTGCCAGCAGCAGAGGGCCCGGTCAGGGGTCCCACGAGCAGTACTTC. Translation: CASSRGPGQGSHEQYF.

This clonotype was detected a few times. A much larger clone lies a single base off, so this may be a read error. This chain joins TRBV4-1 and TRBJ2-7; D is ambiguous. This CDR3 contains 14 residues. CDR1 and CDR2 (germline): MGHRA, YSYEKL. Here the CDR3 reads CAGSSHPALGEQYF. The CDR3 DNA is TGCGCCGGCAGCTCCCACCCAGCTTTAGGCGAGCAGTACTTC.

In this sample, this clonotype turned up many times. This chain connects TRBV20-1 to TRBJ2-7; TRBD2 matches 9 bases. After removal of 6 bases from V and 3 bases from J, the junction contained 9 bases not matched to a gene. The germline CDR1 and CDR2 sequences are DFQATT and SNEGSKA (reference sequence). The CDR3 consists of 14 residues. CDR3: CSAVRAGGNYEQYF. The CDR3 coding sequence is TGCAGTGCGGTCCGAGCGGGAGGAAACTACGAGCAGTACTTC.